This TCR beta chain stems from a study of T-cell reconstitution after alpha-beta-depleted transplantation in children. At least ten counts were recorded for this clonotype. Researchers prepared the TCRbeta library using unique molecular identifiers, the study reports. TCRdb called the PCR reads again in MiXCR, with one record for every CDR3 protein. The sample shows approximately 400,000 distinct CDR3 sequences, 9.5% to 13% of them seen only once. Germline V CDR1 and CDR2: SGHRS, YFSETQ. The V segment lost 1 base and the J segment 1 base; nucleotides outside the gene matches: 3. The length of the CDR3 is 15 residues.

This TCR derives from a human donor who donated a stem cell graft to a child with acute myeloid leukemia. The sequences come from PBMCs from the stem cell graft donor, collected from the stem cell graft. The gene calls are TRBV5-1 and TRBJ2-5, with 8 bases identical to TRBD2. CDR3 sequence: CASSLNGRAQETQYF. CDR3 in DNA: TGCGCCAGCAGCTTGAACGGGAGGGCCCAAGAGACCCAGTACTTC.